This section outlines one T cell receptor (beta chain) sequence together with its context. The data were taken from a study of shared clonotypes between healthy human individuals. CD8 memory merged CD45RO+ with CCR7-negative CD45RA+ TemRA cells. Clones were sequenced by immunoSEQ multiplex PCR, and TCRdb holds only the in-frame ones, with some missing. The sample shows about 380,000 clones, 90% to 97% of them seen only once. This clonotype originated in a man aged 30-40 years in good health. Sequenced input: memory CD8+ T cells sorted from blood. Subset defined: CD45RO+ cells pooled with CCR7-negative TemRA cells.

In nucleotides, the CDR3 is TGTGCCAGCAGGTCACCCATCAGCGGGGTGCAAGAGACCCAGTACTTC. Translated, it gives CASRSPISGVQETQYF. V is TRBV7-9 and J is TRBJ2-5; TRBD2 matches 7 bases. Germline assignment: CDR1 SEHNR and CDR2 FQNEAQ (reference sequence). J was trimmed by 2 bases and V by 6 bases; bases with no gene match: 12. This CDR3 has 16 residues.